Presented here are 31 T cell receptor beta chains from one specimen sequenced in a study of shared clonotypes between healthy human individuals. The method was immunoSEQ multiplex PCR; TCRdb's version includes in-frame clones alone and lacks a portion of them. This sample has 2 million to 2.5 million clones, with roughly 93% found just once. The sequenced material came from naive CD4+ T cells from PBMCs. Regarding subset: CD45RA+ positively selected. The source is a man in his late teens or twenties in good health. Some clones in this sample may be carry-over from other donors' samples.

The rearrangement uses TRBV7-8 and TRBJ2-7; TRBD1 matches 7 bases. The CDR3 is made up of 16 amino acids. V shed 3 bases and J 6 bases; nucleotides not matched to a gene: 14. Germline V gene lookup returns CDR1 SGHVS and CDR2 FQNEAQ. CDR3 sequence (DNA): TGTGCCAGCAGCTTGTTAACCCCGGGGACAGACCCCGAGCAGTACTTC. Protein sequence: CASSLLTPGTDPEQYF. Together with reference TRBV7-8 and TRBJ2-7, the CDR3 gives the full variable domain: GAGVSQSPRYKVAKRGQDVALRCDPISGHVSLFWYQQALGQGPEFLTYFQNEAQLDKSGLPSDRFFAERPEGSVSTLKIQRTQQEDSAVYLCASSLLTPGTDPEQYFGPGTRLTVT.

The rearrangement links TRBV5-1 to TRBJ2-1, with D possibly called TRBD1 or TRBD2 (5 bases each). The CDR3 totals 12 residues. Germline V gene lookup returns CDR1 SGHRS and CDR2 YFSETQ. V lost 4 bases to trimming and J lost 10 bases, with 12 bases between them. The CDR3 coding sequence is TGCGCCAGCAGCATGGGGGTTAAGGAGCAGTTCTTC. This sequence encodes CASSMGVKEQFF.

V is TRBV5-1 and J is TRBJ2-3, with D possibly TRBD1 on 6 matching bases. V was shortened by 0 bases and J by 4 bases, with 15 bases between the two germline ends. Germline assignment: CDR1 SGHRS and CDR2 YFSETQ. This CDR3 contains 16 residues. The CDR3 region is CASSLGAGVKADTQYF. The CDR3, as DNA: TGCGCCAGCAGCTTGGGGGCAGGGGTTAAGGCAGATACGCAGTATTTT.

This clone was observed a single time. CDR3 DNA sequence: TGTGCCAGCAGTTTCGACAAGAACACCGGGGAGCTGTTTTTT. It specifies CASSFDKNTGELFF. The rearrangement uses TRBV28 and TRBJ2-2; no clear D. Trimming pared 3 bases from V and 1 base from J, leaving 6 bases between. CDR1 is MDHEN, CDR2 SYDVKM, per germline. The CDR3 consists of 14 residues.

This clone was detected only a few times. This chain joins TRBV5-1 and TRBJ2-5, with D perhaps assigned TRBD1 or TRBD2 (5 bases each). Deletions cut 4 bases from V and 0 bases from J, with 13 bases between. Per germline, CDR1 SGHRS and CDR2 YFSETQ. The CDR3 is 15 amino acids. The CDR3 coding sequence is TGCGCCAGCAGCGAGGGGCAGACGTACCAAGAGACCCAGTACTTC. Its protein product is CASSEGQTYQETQYF.

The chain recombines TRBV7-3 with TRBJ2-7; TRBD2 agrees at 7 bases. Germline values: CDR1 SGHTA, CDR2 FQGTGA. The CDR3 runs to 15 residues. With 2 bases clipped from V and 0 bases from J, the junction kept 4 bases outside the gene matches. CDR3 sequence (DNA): TGTGCCAGCAGCTTATTCGGGGGGAACTCCTACGAGCAGTACTTC. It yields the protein CASSLFGGNSYEQYF.

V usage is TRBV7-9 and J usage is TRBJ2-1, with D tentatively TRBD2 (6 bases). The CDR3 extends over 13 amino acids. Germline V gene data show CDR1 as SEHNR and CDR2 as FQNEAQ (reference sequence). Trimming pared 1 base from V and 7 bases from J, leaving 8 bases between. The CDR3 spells CASSLVGGNEQFF. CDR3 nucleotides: TGTGCCAGCAGCTTAGTTGGGGGGAATGAGCAGTTCTTC.

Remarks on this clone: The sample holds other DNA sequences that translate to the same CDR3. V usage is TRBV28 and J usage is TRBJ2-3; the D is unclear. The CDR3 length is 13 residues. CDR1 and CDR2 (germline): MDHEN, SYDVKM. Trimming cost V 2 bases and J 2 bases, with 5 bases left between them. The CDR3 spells CASSLRPTDTQYF. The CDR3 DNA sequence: TGTGCCAGCAGTTTACGACCCACAGATACGCAGTATTTT.

For the CDR3, the DNA is TGTGCCAGCAGACCCGCCCCGGGCGGCAATCAGCCCCAGCATTTT. Protein product: CASRPAPGGNQPQHF. This chain connects TRBV6-5 to TRBJ1-5; D not certain. Germline V gene sequence: CDR1 MNHEY, CDR2 SVGAGI. The V and J ends lost 6 bases and 2 bases respectively, with 14 bases between them. The CDR3 runs to 15 residues.

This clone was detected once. The CDR3 nucleotides are TGTGCCAGCTCACCGGCAGGGGGGGTTCAGTACTTC. Translated: CASSPAGGVQYF. The rearrangement links TRBV18 to TRBJ2-4; the D gene could be TRBD1 or TRBD2 (7 bases each). CDR3 length: 12 amino acids. The germline V gene has CDR1 KGHSH and CDR2 LQKENI. V shed 3 bases and J shed 11 bases, with 11 bases lying between them.

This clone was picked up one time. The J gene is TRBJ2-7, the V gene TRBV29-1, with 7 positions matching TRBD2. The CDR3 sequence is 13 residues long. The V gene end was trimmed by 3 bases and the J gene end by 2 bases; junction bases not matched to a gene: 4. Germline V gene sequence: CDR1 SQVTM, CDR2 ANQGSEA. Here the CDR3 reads CSVDGSGPYEQYF. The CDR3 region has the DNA TGCAGCGTTGATGGTAGCGGGCCCTACGAGCAGTACTTC.

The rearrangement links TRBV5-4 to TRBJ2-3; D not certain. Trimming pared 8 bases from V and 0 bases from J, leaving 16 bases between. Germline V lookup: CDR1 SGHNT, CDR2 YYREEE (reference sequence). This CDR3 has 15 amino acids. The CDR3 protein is CASNVGGSSTDTQYF. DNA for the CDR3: TGTGCCAGTAATGTCGGCGGATCTAGCACAGATACGCAGTATTTT.

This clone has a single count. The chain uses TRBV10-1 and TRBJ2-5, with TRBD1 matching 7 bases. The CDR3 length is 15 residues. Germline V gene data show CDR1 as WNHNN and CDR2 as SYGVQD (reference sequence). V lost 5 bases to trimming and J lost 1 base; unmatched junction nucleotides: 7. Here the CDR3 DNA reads TGCGCCAGCAGTTATGGGCAGGGGGTCCAAGAGACCCAGTACTTC. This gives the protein CASSYGQGVQETQYF.

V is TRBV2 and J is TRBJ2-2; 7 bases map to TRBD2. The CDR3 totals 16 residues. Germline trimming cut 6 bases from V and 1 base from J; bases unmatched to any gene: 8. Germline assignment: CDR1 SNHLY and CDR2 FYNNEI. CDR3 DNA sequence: TGTGCCAGCAGCGCACGGCGCGGGAGGAACACCGGGGAGCTGTTTTTT. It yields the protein CASSARRGRNTGELFF.

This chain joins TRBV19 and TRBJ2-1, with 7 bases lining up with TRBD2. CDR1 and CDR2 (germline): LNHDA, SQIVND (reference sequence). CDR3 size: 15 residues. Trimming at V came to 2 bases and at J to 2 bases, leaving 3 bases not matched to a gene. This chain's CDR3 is CASSIRAGPYNEQFF. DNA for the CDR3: TGTGCCAGTAGTATACGAGCGGGACCCTACAATGAGCAGTTCTTC.

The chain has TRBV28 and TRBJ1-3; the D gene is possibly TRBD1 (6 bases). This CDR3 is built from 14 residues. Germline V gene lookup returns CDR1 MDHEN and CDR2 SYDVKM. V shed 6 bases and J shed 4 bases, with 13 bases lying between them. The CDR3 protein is CASSPGTLGNTIYF. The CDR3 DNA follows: TGTGCCAGCAGCCCGGGGACATTGGGAAACACCATATATTTT.

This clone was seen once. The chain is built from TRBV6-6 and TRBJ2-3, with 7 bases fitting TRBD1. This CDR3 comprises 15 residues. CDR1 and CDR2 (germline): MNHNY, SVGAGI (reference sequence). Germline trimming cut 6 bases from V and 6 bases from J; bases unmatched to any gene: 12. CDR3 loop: CASRDTTGLGDTQYF. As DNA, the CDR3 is TGTGCCAGCAGGGACACGACAGGGCTCGGGGATACGCAGTATTTT.

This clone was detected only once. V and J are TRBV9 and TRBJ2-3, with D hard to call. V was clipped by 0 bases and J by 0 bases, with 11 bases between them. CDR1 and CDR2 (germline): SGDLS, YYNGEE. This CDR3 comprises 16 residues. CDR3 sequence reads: CASSVVAGLSTDTQYF. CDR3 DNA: TGTGCCAGCAGCGTAGTAGCAGGATTGAGCACAGATACGCAGTATTTT. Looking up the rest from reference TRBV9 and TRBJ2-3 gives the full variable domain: DSGVTQTPKHLITATGQRVTLRCSPRSGDLSVYWYQQSLDQGLQFLIQYYNGEERAKGNILERFSAQQFPDLHSELNLSSLELGDSALYFCASSVVAGLSTDTQYFGPGTRLTVL.

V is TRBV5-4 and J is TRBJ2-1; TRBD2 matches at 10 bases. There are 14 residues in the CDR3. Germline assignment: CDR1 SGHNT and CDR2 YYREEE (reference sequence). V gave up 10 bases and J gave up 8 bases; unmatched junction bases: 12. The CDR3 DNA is TGTGCCTACAAGGTATGGCTAGCGGGAGATGAGCAGTTCTTC. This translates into CAYKVWLAGDEQFF.

The CDR3 protein is CATSINRGPYYNEQFF. CDR3 bases: TGTGCCACCAGCATTAACAGGGGACCCTACTACAATGAGCAGTTCTTC. The V and J genes are TRBV15 and TRBJ2-1; 7 bases line up with TRBD1. Per germline, CDR1 LNHNV and CDR2 YYDKDF (reference sequence). Trimming cost V 4 bases and J 3 bases; bases outside gene matches: 9. This CDR3 has 16 amino acids.

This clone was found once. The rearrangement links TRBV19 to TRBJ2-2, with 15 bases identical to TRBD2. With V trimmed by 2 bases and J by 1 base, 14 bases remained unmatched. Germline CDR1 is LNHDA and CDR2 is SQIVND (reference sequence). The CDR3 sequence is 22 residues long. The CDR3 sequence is CASSIMFGGLAGGGENTGELFF. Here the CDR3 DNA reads TGTGCCAGTAGTATAATGTTTGGGGGACTAGCGGGAGGCGGAGAGAACACCGGGGAGCTGTTTTTT.

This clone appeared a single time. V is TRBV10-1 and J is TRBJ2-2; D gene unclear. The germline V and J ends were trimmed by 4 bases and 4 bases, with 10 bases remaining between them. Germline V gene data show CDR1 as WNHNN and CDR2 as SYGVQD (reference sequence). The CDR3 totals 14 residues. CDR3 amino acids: CASSARPVTGELFF. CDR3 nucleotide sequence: TGCGCCAGCAGTGCGAGACCTGTCACCGGGGAGCTGTTTTTT.

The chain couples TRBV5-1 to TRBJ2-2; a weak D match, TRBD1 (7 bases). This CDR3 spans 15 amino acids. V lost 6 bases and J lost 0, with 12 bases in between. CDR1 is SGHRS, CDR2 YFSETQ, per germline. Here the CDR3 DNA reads TGCGCCAGCACCGCGGGACAGACGAACACCGGGGAGCTGTTTTTT. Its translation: CASTAGQTNTGELFF.

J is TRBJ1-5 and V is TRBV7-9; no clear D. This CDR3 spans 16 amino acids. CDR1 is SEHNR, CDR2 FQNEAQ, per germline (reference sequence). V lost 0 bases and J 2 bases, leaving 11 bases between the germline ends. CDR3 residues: CASSLADGAGNQPQHF. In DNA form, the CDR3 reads TGTGCCAGCAGCTTAGCGGACGGCGCGGGCAATCAGCCCCAGCATTTT.

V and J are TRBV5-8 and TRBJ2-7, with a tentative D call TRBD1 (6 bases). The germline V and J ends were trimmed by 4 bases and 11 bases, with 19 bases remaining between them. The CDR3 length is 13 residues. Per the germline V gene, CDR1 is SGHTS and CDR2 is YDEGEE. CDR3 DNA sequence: TGTGCCAGCAGCCCCTTAGACAATCAGGGGAAGTACTTC. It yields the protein CASSPLDNQGKYF.

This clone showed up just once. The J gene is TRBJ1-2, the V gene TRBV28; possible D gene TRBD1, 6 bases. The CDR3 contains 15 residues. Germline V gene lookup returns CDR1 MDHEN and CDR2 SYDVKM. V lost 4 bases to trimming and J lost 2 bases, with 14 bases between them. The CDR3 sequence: CASSSPPGANYGYTF. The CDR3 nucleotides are TGTGCCAGCAGTTCTCCCCCGGGGGCAAACTATGGCTACACCTTC.

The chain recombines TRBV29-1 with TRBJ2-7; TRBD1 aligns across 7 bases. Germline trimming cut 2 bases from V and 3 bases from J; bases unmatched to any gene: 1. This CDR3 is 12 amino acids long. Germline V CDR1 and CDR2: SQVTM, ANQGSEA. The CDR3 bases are TGCAGCGTTGAAACAGGGGACTACGAGCAGTACTTC. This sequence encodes CSVETGDYEQYF.

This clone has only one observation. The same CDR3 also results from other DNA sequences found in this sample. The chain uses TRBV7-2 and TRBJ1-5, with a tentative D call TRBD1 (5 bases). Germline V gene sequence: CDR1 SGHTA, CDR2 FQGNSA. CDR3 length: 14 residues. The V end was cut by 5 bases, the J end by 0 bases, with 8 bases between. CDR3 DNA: TGTGCCAGCAGCCCCAGGGTTAGCAATCAGCCCCAGCATTTT. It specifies CASSPRVSNQPQHF.

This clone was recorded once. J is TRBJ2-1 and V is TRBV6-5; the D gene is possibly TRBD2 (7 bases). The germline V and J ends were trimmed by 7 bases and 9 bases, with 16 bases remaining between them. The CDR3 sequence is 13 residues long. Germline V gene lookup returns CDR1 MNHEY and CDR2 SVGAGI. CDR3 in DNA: TGTGCCAGCACCAAACCGGGGGGCGGTGAGCAGTTCTTC. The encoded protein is CASTKPGGGEQFF.

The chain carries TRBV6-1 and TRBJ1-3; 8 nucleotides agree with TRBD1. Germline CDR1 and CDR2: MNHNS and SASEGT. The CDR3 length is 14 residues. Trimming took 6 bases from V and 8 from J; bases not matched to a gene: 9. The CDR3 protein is CASSPGQVLYTIYF. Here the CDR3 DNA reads TGTGCCAGCAGCCCGGGACAGGTCCTCTACACCATATATTTT.

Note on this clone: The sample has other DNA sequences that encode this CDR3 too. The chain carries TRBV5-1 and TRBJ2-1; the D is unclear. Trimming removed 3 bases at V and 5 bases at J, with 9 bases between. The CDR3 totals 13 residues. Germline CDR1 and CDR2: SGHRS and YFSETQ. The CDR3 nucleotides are TGCGCCAGCAGCTCAGGCCCCAACAATGAGCAGTTCTTC. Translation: CASSSGPNNEQFF. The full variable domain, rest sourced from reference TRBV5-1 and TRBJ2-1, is KAGVTQTPRYLIKTRGQQVTLSCSPISGHRSVSWYQQTPGQGLQFLFEYFSETQRNKGNFPGRFSGRQFSNSRSEMNVSTLELGDSALYLCASSSGPNNEQFFGPGTRLTVL.